This note documents a single T cell receptor (beta chain) sequence. The antigen remains undetermined. The study ran its PCR with 60 Vbeta and 13 Jbeta primers. Profiled with immunoSEQ multiplex PCR; TCRdb holds only in-frame clones, not every one. This repertoire shows roughly 200,000 clones, roughly 8.7% found once; its top ten account for over 1%. The data belong to a study of cytomegalovirus exposure and HLA in healthy donors. Study-level points and caveats: An analysis was carried out at a later point. It showed that HLA-associated TCR beta chains were more clonally expanded than equally common non-associated chains. In an earlier analysis, in roughly 580 donors, most V segments appeared productive either ~90% or ~30% of the time.

Trimming at V came to 3 bases and at J to 3 bases, leaving 13 bases not matched to a gene. Germline loops: CDR1 SNHLY, CDR2 FYNNEI. The CDR3 runs 19 residues. The sample was PBMCs. The chain is built from TRBV2 and TRBJ1-4, with 10 bases fitting TRBD1. The TCR was taken from a woman in her 30s in good health and CMV-seropositive. The CDR3 loop reads CASSDRTGGPFAPNEKLFF. CDR3 coding DNA: TGTGCCAGCAGTGACCGGACAGGGGGTCCCTTTGCACCTAATGAAAAACTGTTTTTT.